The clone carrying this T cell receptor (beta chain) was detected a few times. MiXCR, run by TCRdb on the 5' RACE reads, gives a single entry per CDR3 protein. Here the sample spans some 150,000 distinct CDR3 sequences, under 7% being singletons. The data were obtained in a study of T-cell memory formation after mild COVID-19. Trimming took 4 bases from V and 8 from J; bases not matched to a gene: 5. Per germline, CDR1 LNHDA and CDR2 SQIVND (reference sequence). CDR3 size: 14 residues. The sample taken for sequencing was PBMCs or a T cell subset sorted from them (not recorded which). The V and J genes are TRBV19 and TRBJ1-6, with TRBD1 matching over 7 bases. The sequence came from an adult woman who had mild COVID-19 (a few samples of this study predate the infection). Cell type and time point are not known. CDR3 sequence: CASSNVRGDSPLHF. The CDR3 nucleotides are TGTGCCAGTAGTAACGTCAGGGGGGATTCACCCCTCCACTTT.